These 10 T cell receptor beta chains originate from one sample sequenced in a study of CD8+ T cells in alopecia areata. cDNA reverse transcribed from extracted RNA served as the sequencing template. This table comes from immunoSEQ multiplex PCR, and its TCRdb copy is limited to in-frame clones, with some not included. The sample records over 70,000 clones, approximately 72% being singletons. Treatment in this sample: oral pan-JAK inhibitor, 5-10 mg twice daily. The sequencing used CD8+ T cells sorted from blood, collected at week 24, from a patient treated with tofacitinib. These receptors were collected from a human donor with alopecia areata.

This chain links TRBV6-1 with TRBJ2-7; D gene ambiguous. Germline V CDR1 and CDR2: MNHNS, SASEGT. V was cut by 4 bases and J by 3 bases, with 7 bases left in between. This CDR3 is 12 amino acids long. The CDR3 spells CASSAGVYEQYF. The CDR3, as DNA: TGTGCCAGCAGTGCAGGCGTCTACGAGCAGTACTTC.

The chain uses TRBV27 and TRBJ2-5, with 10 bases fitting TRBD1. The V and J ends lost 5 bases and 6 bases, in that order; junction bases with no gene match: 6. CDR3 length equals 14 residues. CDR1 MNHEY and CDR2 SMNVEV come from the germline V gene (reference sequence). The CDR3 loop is CASSPWDRGKTQYF. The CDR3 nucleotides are TGTGCCAGCAGTCCCTGGGACAGGGGAAAGACCCAGTACTTC.

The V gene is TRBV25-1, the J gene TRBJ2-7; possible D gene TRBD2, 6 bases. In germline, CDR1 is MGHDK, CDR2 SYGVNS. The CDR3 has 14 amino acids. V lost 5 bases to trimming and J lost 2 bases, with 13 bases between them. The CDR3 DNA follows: TGTGCCAGCAGTACGGGGGAAGGAACCTACGAGCAGTACTTC. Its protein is CASSTGEGTYEQYF.

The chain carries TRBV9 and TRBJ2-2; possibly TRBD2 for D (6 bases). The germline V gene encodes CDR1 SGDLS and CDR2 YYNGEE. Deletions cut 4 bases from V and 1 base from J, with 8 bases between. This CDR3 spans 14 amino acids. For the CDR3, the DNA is TGTGCCAGCAGCAGGGACTTGAACACCGGGGAGCTGTTTTTT. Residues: CASSRDLNTGELFF.

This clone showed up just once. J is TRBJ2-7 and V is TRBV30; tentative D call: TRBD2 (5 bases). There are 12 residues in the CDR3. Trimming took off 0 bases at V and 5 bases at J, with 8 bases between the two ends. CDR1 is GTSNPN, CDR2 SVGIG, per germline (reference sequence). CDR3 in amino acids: CAWSVGSNEQYF. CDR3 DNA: TGTGCCTGGAGTGTAGGGAGTAACGAGCAGTACTTC.

The CDR3 sequence: CASSLAGGADIQYF. CDR3 DNA: TGTGCCAGCAGCTTAGCGGGTGGGGCAGACATTCAGTACTTC. The chain uses TRBV7-3 and TRBJ2-4; possibly TRBD1 or TRBD2 for D (5 bases each). V was clipped by 2 bases and J by 8 bases, with 13 bases between them. The CDR3 is 14 amino acids. CDR1 is SGHTA and CDR2 is FQGTGA in the germline V gene.

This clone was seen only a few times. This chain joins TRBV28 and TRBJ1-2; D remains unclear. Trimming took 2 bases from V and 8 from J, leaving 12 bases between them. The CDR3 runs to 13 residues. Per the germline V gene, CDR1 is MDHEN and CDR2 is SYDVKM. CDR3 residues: CASSLIGNQGYTF. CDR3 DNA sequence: TGTGCCAGCAGTTTAATCGGGAACCAAGGCTACACCTTC.

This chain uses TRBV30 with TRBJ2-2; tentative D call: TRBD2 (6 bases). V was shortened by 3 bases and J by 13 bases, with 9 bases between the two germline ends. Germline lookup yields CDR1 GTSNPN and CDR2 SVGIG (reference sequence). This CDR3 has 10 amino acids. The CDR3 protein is CAWSGTGLFF. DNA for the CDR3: TGTGCCTGGAGCGGGACTGGGCTGTTTTTT. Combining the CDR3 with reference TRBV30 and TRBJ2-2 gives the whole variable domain SQTIHQWPATLVQPVGSPLSLECTVEGTSNPNLYWYRQAAGRGLQLLFYSVGIGQISSEVPQNLSASRPQDRQFILSSKKLLLSDSGFYLCAWSGTGLFFGEGSRLTVL.

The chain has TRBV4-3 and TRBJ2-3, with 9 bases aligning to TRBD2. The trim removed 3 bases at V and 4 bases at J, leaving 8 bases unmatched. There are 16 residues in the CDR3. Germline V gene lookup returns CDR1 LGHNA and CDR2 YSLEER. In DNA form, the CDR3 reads TGCGCCAGCAGCCAGATTTTAGCGGGAGTGGCAGATACGCAGTATTTT. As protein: CASSQILAGVADTQYF.

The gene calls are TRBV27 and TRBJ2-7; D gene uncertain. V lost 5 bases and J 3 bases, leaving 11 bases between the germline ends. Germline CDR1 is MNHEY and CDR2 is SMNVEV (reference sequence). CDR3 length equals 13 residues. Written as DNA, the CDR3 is TGTGCCAGCAGTGTTACCGCTAGCTACGAGCAGTACTTC. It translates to CASSVTASYEQYF.